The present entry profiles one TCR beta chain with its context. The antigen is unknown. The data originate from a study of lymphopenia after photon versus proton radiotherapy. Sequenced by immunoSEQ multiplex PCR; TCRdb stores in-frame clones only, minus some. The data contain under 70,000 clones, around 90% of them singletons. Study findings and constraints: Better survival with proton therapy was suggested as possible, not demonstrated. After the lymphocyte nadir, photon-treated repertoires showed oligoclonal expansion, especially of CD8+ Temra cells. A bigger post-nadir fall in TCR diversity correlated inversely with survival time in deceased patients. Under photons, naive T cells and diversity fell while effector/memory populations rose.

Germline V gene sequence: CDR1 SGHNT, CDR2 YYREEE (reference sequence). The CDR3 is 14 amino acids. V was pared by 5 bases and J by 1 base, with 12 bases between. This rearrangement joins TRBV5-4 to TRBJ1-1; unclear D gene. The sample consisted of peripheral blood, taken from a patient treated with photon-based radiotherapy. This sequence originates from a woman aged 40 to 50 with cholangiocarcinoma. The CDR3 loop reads CASSRGRENTEAFF. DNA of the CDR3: TGTGCCAGCAGTCGCGGGAGGGAGAACACTGAAGCTTTCTTT. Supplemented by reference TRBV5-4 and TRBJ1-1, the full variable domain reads ETGVTQSPTHLIKTRGQQVTLRCSSQSGHNTVSWYQQALGQGPQFIFQYYREEENGRGNFPPRFSGLQFPNYSSELNVNALELDDSALYLCASSRGRENTEAFFGQGTRLTVV.